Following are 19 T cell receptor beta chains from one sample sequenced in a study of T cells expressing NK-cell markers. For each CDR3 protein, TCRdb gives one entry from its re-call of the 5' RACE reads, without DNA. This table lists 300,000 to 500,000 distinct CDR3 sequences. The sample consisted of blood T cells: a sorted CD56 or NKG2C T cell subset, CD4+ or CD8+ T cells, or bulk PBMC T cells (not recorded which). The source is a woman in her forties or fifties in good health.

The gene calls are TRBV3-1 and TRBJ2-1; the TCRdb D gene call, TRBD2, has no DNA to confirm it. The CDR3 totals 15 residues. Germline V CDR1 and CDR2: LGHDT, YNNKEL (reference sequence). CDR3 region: CASSVRELSYNEQFF.

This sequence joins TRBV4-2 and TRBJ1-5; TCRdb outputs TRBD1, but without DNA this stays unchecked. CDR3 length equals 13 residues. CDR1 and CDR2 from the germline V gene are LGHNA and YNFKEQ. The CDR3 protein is CASSPDNNQPQHF.

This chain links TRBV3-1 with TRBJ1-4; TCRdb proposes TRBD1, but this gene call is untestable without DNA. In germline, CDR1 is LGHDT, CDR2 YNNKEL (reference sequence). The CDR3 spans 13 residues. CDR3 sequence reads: CASAPWGNEKLFF.

The CDR3 protein is CAISVGTIIGVDEQFF. This chain connects TRBV10-3 to TRBJ2-1; TCRdb selects TRBD1, and the lack of DNA leaves this call unchecked. From germline, CDR1 is ENHRY and CDR2 SYGVKD. The CDR3 sequence is 16 residues long.

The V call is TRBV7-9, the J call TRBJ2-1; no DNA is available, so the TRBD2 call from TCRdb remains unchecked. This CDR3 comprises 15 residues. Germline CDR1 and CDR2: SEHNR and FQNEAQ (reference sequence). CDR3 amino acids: CASSPPSGRWGEQFF.

The CDR3 spells CATSREKAAHSYNEQFF. The genes are TRBV15 and TRBJ2-1; the TCRdb call, TRBD2, lacks DNA for checking. This CDR3 region has 17 residues. CDR1 is LNHNV and CDR2 is YYDKDF in the germline V gene (reference sequence).

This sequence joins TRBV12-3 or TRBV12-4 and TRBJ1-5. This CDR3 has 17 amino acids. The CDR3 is CASSSHLGLRWGQPQHF.

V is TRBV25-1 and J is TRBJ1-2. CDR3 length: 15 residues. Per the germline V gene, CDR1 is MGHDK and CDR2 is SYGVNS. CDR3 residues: CATPKPGTPVSGYTF.

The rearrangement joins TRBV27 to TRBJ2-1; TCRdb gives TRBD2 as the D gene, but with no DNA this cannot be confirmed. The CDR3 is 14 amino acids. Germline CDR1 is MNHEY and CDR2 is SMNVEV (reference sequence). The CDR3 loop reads CASMGLAGVYQQFF.

CDR3 region: CSASFGGPWVQTQYF. This sequence joins TRBV20-1 and TRBJ2-5; as DNA is missing, the TRBD1 call by TCRdb cannot be tested. CDR3 length equals 15 residues. Per the germline V gene, CDR1 is DFQATT and CDR2 is SNEGSKA (reference sequence).

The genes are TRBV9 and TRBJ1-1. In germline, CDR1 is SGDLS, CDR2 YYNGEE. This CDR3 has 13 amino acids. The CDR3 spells CASSVAPRNEAFF.

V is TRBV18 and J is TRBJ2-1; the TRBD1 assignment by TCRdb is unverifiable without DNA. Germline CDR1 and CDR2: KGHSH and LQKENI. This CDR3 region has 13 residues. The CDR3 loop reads CASQGAGRNEQFF.

The CDR3 reads CASSLDRWTPLHF. J is TRBJ1-6 and V is TRBV12-3 or TRBV12-4; with no DNA, the TCRdb D assignment of TRBD1 cannot be verified. The CDR3 spans 13 residues.

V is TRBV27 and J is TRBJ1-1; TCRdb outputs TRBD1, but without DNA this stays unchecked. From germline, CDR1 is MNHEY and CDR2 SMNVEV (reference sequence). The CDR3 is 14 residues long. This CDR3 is CASSPLGGNTEAFF.

CDR3 protein: CASSYRQGWTEAFF. The genes are TRBV6-5 and TRBJ1-1; TCRdb lists TRBD1, though no DNA is available to test this call. The CDR3 runs to 14 residues. Germline V gene data show CDR1 as MNHEY and CDR2 as SVGAGI.

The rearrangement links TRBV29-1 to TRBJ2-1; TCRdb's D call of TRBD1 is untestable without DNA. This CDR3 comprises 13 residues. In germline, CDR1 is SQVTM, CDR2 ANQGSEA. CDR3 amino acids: CSVQQGAWNEQFF.

This CDR3 reads CASSQSHGPVNEQYF. The chain has TRBV7-9 and TRBJ2-7; TCRdb proposes TRBD2, but this gene call is untestable without DNA. The CDR3 runs 15 residues. Germline V CDR1 and CDR2: SEHNR, FQNEAQ (reference sequence). The variable domain in full, with the rest retrieved from reference TRBV7-9 and TRBJ2-7, is DTGVSQNPRHKITKRGQNVTFRCDPISEHNRLYWYRQTLGQGPEFLTYFQNEAQLEKSRLLSDRFSAERPKGSFSTLEIQRTEQGDSAMYLCASSQSHGPVNEQYFGPGTRLTVT.

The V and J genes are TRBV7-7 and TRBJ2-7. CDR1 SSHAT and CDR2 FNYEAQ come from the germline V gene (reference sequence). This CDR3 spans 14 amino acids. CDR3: CASSLDGSGSAQYF.

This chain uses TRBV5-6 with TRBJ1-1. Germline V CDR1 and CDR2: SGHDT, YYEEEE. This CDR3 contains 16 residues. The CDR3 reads CASSPLARVTNTEAFF. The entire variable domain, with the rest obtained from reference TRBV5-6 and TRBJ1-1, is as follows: DAGVTQSPTHLIKTRGQQVTLRCSPKSGHDTVSWYQQALGQGPQFIFQYYEEEERQRGNFPDRFSGHQFPNYSSELNVNALLLGDSALYLCASSPLARVTNTEAFFGQGTRLTVV.